This T cell receptor (beta chain) was profiled in a study of blood T cell repertoires in COVID-19. Germline lookup yields CDR1 KGHDR and CDR2 SFDVKD. J lost 4 bases, V lost 7 bases, and 9 bases had no gene match. The CDR3 extends over 15 amino acids. Repertoires were generated with immunoSEQ multiplex PCR, while TCRdb's copy carries only in-frame clones and drops some. This sample has 60,000 to 90,000 clones, with 86% found just once. This clonotype was sampled from a human donor in a cohort sampled during active COVID-19. The sequencing sample was made of peripheral blood. The rearrangement uses TRBV24-1 and TRBJ1-5, with TRBD1 matching 7 bases. The CDR3 loop is CATSATSGGNQPQHF. CDR3 DNA: TGTGCCACCAGCGCCACCTCAGGGGGAAATCAGCCCCAGCATTTT.